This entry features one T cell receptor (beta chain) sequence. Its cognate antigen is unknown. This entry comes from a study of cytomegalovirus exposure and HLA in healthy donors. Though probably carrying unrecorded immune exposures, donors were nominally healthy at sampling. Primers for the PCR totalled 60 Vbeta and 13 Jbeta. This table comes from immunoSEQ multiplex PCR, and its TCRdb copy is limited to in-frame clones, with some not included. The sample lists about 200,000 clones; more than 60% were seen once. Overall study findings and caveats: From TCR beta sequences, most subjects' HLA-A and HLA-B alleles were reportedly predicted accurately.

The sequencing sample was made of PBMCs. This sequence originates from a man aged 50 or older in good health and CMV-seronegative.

In DNA, the CDR3 is TGTGCCAGCAGACGGGACAGGGATATGAACACCATATATTTT. It yields the protein CASRRDRDMNTIYF. The chain links TRBV2 to TRBJ1-3; 9 bases line up with TRBD1. In germline, CDR1 is SNHLY, CDR2 FYNNEI. The V and J ends lost 6 bases and 7 bases, in that order; junction bases with no gene match: 7. This CDR3 is built from 14 residues.